The clone carrying this T cell receptor (beta chain) came up once. What it binds is unknown. The sample belongs to a study of shared clonotypes between healthy human individuals. DNA at 200 ng, roughly 30,000 T cell genomes, went into sorted-subset replicate PCRs. In the authors' workflow: ImmunoSEQ supplied junction-only sequences lacking quality scores, so filtering was different. The repertoire was sequenced with immunoSEQ multiplex PCR; TCRdb's copy has only in-frame clones and lacks some. Clone size and V and J calls were adopted from that table, with D and trimming inferred from the DNA. The sample lists 2 million to 3 million clones; 90% to 95% were seen once. Study results and caveats: When naive CD4 clonotypes were compared across several donors, approximately 5% were shared. Despite large depth, sorted-subset datasets appeared incompletely sequenced.

V gave up 4 bases and J gave up 0 bases; unmatched junction bases: 3. Germline lookup yields CDR1 SGHTA and CDR2 FQGNSA. CDR3 length: 16 residues. The chain carries TRBV7-2 and TRBJ2-6; 7 bases align to TRBD2. Sequenced: naive CD4+ T cells sorted from blood. The subset here: CD45RA+ positively selected. The clonotype was recovered from a man younger than 35 in good health. CDR3 DNA: TGTGCCAGCAGCTCGGGAGGTGGCTCTGGGGCCAACGTCCTGACTTTC. The encoded protein is CASSSGGGSGANVLTF.